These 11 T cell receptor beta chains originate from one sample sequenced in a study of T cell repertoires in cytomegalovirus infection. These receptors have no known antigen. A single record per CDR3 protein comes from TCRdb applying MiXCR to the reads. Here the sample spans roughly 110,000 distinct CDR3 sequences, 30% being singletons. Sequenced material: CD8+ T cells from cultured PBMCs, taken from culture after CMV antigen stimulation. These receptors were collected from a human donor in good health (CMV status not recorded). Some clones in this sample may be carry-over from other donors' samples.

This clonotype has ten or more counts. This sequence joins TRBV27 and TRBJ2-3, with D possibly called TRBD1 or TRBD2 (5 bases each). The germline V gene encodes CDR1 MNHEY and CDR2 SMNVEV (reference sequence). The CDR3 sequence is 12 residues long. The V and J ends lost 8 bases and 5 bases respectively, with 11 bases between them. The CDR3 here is CASGGQGDTQYF. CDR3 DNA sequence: TGTGCCAGCGGGGGTCAGGGAGATACGCAGTATTTT.

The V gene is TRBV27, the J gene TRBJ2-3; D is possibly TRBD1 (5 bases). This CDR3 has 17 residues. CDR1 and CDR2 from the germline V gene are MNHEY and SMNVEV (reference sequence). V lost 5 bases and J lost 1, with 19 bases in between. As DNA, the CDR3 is TGTGCCAGCAGTGTACGCCCGACAGACTGGGGCACAGATACGCAGTATTTT. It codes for CASSVRPTDWGTDTQYF.

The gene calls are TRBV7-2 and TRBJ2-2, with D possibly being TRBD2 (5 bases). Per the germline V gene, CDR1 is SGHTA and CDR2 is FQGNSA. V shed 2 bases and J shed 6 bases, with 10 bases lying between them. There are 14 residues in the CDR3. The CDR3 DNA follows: TGTGCCAGCAGCTTACTTCCCGGGGCCGGGGAGCTGTTTTTT. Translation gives CASSLLPGAGELFF.

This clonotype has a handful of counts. The chain's CDR3 is CAISAREVFSFNSPLHF. The CDR3 DNA is TGTGCCATCAGTGCCAGGGAGGTTTTCAGTTTTAATTCACCCCTCCACTTT. The chain links TRBV10-3 to TRBJ1-6; D might be TRBD1 (5 bases). V was clipped by 4 bases and J by 6 bases, with 19 bases between them. Germline values: CDR1 ENHRY, CDR2 SYGVKD. This CDR3 region has 17 residues.

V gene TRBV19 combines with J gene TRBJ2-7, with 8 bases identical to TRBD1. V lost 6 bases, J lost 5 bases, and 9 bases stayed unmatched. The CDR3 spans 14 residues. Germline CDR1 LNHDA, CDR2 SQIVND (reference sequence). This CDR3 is CASSLGQGHDEQYF. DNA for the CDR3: TGTGCCAGTAGCCTCGGACAGGGACACGACGAGCAGTACTTC.

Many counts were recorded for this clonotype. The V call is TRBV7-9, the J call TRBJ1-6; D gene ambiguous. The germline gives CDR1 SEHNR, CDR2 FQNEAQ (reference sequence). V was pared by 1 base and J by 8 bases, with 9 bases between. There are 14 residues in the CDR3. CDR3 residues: CASSLGPPYSPLHF. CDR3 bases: TGTGCCAGCAGCTTAGGCCCCCCCTATTCACCCCTCCACTTT.

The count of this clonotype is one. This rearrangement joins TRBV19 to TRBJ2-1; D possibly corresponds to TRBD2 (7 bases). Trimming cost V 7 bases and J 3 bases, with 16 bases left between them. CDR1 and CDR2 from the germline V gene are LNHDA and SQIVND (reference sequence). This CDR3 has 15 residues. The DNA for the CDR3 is TGTGCCAGTACCGACCAGAGGGGGGGCTACAATGAGCAGTTCTTC. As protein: CASTDQRGGYNEQFF. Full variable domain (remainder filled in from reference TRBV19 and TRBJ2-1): DGGITQSPKYLFRKEGQNVTLSCEQNLNHDAMYWYRQDPGQGLRLIYYSQIVNDFQKGDIAEGYSVSREKKESFPLTVTSAQKNPTAFYLCASTDQRGGYNEQFFGPGTRLTVL.

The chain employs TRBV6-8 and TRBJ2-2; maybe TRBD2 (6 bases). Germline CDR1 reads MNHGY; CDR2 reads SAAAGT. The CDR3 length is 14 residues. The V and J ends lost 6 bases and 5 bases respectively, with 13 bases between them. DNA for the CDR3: TGTGCCAGCAGCGCGGGACGAGAAACCGGGGAGCTGTTTTTT. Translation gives CASSAGRETGELFF.

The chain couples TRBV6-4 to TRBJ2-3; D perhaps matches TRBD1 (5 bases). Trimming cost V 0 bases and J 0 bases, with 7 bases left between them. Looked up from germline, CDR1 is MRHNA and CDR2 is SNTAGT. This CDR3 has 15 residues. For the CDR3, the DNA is TGTGCCAGCAGTGACTCAGCAGGGAGCACAGATACGCAGTATTTT. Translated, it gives CASSDSAGSTDTQYF.

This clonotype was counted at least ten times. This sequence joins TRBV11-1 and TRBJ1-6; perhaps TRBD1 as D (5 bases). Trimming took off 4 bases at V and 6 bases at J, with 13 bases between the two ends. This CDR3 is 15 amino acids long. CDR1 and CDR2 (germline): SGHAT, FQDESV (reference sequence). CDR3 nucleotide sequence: TGTGCCAGCAGCTCTTCCGGGACCGTTAATTCACCCCTCCACTTT. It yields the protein CASSSSGTVNSPLHF.

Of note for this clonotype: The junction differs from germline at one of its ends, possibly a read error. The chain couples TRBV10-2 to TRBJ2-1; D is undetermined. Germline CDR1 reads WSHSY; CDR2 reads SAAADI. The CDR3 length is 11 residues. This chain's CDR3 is CASREYNEQFF. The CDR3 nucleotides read TGCGCCAGCAGGGAGTACAATGAGCAGTTCTTC.